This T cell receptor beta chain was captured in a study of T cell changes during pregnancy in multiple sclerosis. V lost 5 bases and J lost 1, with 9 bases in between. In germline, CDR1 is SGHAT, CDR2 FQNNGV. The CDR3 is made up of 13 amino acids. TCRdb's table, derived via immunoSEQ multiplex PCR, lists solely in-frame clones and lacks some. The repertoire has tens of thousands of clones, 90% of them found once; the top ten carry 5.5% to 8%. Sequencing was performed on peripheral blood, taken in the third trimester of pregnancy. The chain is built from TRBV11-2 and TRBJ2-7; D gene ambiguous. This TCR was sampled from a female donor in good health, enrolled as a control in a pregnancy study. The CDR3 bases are TGTGCCAGCAGCCCCGAGAATTCCTACGAGCAGTACTTC. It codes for CASSPENSYEQYF.